This paragraph covers one T cell receptor beta chain sequence. Its matching antigen is unknown. This record belongs to a study of beta chain features in type 1 diabetes. General study results and limits: The study left unresolved whether HLA type influences TCRB rearrangement. There was a moderate but significant shortening of TCRB CDR3s in all four CD4+ subsets of Type 1 diabetes patients. PCR, the amplification step, might favor shorter templates, equally in patients and controls. Sequencing from cDNA could over-represent high-TCR-expressing cells.

The study reverse transcribed the entire isolated RNA, so it sequenced expressed TCRB transcripts. Each sample of naive, central memory or regulatory T cells had, on average, roughly 3.6 million reads. This table comes from immunoSEQ multiplex PCR, and its TCRdb copy is limited to in-frame clones, with some not included. The profile shows around 690,000 clones, 9.5% to 15% of them singletons. V gave up 5 bases and J gave up 3 bases; unmatched junction bases: 5. CDR3 length: 16 residues. Germline V gene data show CDR1 as SGHVS and CDR2 as FQNEAQ. Sequencing was carried out using naive CD4+ T cells from blood. The sequence derives from a man in his thirties or forties with type 1 diabetes. The chain has TRBV7-8 and TRBJ2-3, with 13 bases identical to TRBD2. CDR3 sequence reads: CASSRLTSGGTDTQYF. In DNA form, the CDR3 reads TGTGCCAGCAGCAGGCTGACTAGCGGGGGGACAGATACGCAGTATTTT.